A single sample gave rise to the 5 T cell receptor beta chains below, sequenced in a study of radiation and T cells in renal cell carcinoma. Some clones are missing from TCRdb's copy, which holds only in-frame ones; the method was immunoSEQ multiplex PCR. The table lists approximately 150,000 clones, about 87% of them singletons. Time point of the sample: baseline pretreatment blood. Treatment of the sample: 15 Gy SBRT to primary tumor, nephrectomy 4 weeks later. The starting material was blood, obtained from a patient whose treatment included radiotherapy and nephrectomy. The receptors come from a woman in her 70s with renal cell carcinoma.

The rearrangement joins TRBV6-1 to TRBJ2-5; possible D gene TRBD2, 5 bases. V was pared by 4 bases and J by 4 bases, with 13 bases between. Per germline, CDR1 MNHNS and CDR2 SASEGT. The CDR3 is 14 amino acids. The CDR3 bases are TGTGCCAGCAGTGCCTCGGGGTTGGTAGAGACCCAGTACTTC. It is translated as CASSASGLVETQYF.

This clone came up a few times. The genes are TRBV29-1 and TRBJ1-1, with no clear D. This CDR3 is built from 12 residues. Germline V gene sequence: CDR1 SQVTM, CDR2 ANQGSEA. The V and J ends lost 6 bases and 6 bases respectively, with 14 bases between them. The CDR3 DNA is TGCAGCGTCCGGGCAGCAGTGTCTGAAGCTTTCTTT. Translation gives CSVRAAVSEAFF.

The J gene is TRBJ2-2, the V gene TRBV9; no reliable D call. The CDR3 is 14 residues long. Germline CDR1 and CDR2: SGDLS and YYNGEE. Trimming pared 0 bases from V and 3 bases from J, leaving 6 bases between. Here the CDR3 reads CASSVGADTGELFF. The CDR3 DNA follows: TGTGCCAGCAGCGTAGGTGCGGACACCGGGGAGCTGTTTTTT.

The chain combines TRBV7-2 with TRBJ1-1; 9 bases map to TRBD1. The CDR3 is 14 residues long. Germline CDR1 is SGHTA and CDR2 is FQGNSA. V shed 4 bases, J shed 4 bases, and the junction held 4 bases outside the gene matches. The CDR3 coding sequence is TGTGCCAGCAGCTACTTGACAGGGGGCACTGAAGCTTTCTTT. Protein product: CASSYLTGGTEAFF. Based on the CDR3 plus reference TRBV7-2 and TRBJ1-1, the full variable domain is GAGVSQSPSNKVTEKGKDVELRCDPISGHTALYWYRQSLGQGLEFLIYFQGNSAPDKSGLPSDRFSAERTGGSVSTLTIQRTQQEDSAVYLCASSYLTGGTEAFFGQGTRLTVV.

This rearrangement joins TRBV6-4 to TRBJ1-1, with unresolved D. V was trimmed by 0 bases and J by 7 bases, leaving 18 bases between them. CDR1 and CDR2 (germline): MRHNA, SNTAGT. The CDR3 consists of 16 residues. The CDR3 DNA is TGTGCCAGCAGTGACTCTAATTGGGGTTCAATAGGTGAAGCTTTCTTT. Encoded protein: CASSDSNWGSIGEAFF.